This TCR beta chain was sequenced in a study of cytomegalovirus exposure and HLA in healthy donors. Study results and caveats: Earlier results showed most TCR beta V segments being productive about 87% or about 30% of the time. A further, later analysis showed that HLA-associated TCR beta chains (compared with equally common others) were more clonally expanded. Associated with cytomegalovirus, according to the listing, were 170 or so TCR beta chains.

With respect to this clone: Antigen specificity is unknown. This sample includes further DNA sequences coding for the same CDR3.

CDR1 is LNHDA, CDR2 SQIVND, per germline (reference sequence). V lost 1 base, J lost 0 bases, and 5 bases lay in between. The CDR3 sequence is 14 residues long. Primers: 60 Vbeta forward and 13 Jbeta reverse. Using immunoSEQ multiplex PCR, the repertoire was profiled, and TCRdb retains in-frame clones only, with some absent. Here the sample spans 100,000 to 120,000 clones, over 65% being singletons. The V gene is TRBV19, the J gene TRBJ2-3; D is possibly TRBD1 (5 bases). Sample: PBMCs. The TCR originated in a woman aged 40 to 50 in good health and CMV-seropositive. CDR3 DNA sequence: TGTGCCAGTAGTATAGGACAGAGCACAGATACGCAGTATTTT. It translates to CASSIGQSTDTQYF. Using reference TRBV19 and TRBJ2-3 for the parts outside the CDR3, the full variable domain is DGGITQSPKYLFRKEGQNVTLSCEQNLNHDAMYWYRQDPGQGLRLIYYSQIVNDFQKGDIAEGYSVSREKKESFPLTVTSAQKNPTAFYLCASSIGQSTDTQYFGPGTRLTVL.